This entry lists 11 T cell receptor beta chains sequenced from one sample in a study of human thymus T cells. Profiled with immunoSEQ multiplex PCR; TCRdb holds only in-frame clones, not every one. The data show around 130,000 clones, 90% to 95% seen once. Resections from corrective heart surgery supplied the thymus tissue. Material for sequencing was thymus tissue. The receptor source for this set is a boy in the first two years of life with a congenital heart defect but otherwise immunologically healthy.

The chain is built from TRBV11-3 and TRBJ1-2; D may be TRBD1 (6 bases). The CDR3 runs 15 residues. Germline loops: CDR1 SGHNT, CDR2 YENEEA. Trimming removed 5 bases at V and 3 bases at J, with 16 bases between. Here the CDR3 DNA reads TGTGCCAGCAGCCACGGAACAGGGAAGGACTATGGCTACACCTTC. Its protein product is CASSHGTGKDYGYTF.

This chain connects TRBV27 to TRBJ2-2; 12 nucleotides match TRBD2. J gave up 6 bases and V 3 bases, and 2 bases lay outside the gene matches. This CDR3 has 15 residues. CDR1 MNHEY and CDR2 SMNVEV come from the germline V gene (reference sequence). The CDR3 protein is CASSLTSGGSGELFF. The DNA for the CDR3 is TGTGCCAGCAGTTTGACTAGCGGGGGTTCCGGGGAGCTGTTTTTT.

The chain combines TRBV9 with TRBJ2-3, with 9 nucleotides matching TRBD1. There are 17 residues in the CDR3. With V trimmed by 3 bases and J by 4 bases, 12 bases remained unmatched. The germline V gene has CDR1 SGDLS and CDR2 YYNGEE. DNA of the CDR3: TGTGCCAGCAGCGCAAATCGGGGACAGGGAGATGCAGATACGCAGTATTTT. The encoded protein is CASSANRGQGDADTQYF. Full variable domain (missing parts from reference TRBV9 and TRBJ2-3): DSGVTQTPKHLITATGQRVTLRCSPRSGDLSVYWYQQSLDQGLQFLIQYYNGEERAKGNILERFSAQQFPDLHSELNLSSLELGDSALYFCASSANRGQGDADTQYFGPGTRLTVL.

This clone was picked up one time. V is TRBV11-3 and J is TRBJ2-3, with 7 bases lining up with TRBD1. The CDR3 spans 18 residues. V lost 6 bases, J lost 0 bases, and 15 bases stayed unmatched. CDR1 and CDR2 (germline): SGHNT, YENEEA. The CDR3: CASRDRDSVGSSTDTQYF. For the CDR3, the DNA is TGTGCCAGCAGGGACCGGGACAGCGTGGGGTCTAGCACAGATACGCAGTATTTT.

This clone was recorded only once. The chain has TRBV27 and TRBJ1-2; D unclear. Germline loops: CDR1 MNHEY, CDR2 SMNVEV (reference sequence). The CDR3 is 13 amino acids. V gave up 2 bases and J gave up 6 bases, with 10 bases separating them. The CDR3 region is CASSLGRLDGYTF. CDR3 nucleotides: TGTGCCAGCAGTTTAGGCAGACTGGATGGCTACACCTTC.

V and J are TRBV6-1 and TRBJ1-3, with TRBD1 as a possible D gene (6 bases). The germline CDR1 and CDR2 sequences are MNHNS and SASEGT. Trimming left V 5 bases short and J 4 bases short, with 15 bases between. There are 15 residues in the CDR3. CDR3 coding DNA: TGTGCCAGCAGTCCTCGGACAGATGACGGAAACACCATATATTTT. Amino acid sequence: CASSPRTDDGNTIYF.

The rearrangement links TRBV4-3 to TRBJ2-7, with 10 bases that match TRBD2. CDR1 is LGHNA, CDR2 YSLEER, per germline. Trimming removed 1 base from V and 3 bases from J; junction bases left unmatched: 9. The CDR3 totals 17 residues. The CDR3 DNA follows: TGCGCCAGCAGCCAAGGGCTAGCGGGGGAAAAATACTACGAGCAGTACTTC. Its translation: CASSQGLAGEKYYEQYF.

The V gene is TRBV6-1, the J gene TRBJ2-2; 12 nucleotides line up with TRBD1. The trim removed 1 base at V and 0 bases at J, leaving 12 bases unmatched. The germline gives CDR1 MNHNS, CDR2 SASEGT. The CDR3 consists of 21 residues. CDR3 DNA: TGTGCCAGCAGTGAAGAGCAAAGTCGGGGACAGGGGGCCCCGAACACCGGGGAGCTGTTTTTT. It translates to CASSEEQSRGQGAPNTGELFF.

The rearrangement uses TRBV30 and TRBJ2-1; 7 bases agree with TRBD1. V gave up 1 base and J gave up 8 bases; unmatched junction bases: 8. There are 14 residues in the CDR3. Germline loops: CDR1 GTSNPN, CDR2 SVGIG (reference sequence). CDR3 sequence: CAWSDSEGADEQFF. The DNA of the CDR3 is TGTGCCTGGAGTGACTCAGAGGGGGCCGATGAGCAGTTCTTC.

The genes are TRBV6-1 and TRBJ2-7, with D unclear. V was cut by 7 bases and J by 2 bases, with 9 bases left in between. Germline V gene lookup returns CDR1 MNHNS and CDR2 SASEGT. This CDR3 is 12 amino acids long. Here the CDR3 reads CASTTSTYEQYF. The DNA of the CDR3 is TGTGCCAGCACGACGTCTACCTACGAGCAGTACTTC.

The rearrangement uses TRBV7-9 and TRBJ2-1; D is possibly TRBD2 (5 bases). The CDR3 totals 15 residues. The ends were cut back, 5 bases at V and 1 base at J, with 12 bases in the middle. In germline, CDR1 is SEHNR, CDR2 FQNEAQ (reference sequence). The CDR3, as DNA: TGTGCCAGCAGCCCCACGGGGTGGTCCTACAATGAGCAGTTCTTC. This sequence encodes CASSPTGWSYNEQFF.